The text below deals with one TCR beta chain. This sample is part of a study of control samples from healthy donors and cancer patients. This CDR3 has 17 amino acids. The V gene's germline CDR1 is SGHVS and CDR2 FQNEAQ. J lost 0 bases, V lost 3 bases, and 6 bases had no gene match. Profiling relied on immunoSEQ multiplex PCR, and the TCRdb table lists in-frame clones only, not all of them. The repertoire includes more than 75,000 clones, roughly nine tenths of them detected once, and less than 7% sits in the top ten. This chain connects TRBV7-8 to TRBJ2-1, with 9 bases matching TRBD1. The sample was blood. This receptor was taken from a man in his forties or fifties in good health. The CDR3 region has the DNA TGTGCCAGCAGCTTCTCCGGGACAGGGAGCTCCTACAATGAGCAGTTCTTC. Translated, it gives CASSFSGTGSSYNEQFF.